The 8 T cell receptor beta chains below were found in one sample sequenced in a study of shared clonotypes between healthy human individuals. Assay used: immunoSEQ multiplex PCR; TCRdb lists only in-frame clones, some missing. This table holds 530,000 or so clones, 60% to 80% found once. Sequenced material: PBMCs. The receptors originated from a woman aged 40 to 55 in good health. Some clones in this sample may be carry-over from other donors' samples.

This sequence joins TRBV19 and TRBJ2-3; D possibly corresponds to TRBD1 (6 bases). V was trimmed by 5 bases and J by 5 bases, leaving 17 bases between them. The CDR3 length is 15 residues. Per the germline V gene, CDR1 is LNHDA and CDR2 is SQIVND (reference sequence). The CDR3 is CASSHTGQGRDTQYF. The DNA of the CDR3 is TGTGCCAGTAGTCATACCGGGCAGGGGAGAGATACGCAGTATTTT.

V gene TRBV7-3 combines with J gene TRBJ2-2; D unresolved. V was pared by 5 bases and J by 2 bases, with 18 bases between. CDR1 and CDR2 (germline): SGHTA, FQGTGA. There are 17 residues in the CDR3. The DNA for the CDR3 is TGTGCCAGCAGCCCCCGACTGTCCTCCGCCAACACCGGGGAGCTGTTTTTT. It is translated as CASSPRLSSANTGELFF. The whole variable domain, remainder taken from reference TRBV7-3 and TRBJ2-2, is GAGVSQTPSNKVTEKGKYVELRCDPISGHTALYWYRQSLGQGPEFLIYFQGTGAADDSGLPNDRFFAVRPEGSVSTLKIQRTERGDSAVYLCASSPRLSSANTGELFFGEGSRLTVL.

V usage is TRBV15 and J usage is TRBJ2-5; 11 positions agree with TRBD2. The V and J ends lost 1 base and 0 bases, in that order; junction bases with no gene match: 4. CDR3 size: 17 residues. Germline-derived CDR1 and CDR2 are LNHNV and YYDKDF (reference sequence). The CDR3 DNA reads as TGTGCCACCAGCAGAGCCTATAGCGGGAGGGACCAAGAGACCCAGTACTTC. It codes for CATSRAYSGRDQETQYF.

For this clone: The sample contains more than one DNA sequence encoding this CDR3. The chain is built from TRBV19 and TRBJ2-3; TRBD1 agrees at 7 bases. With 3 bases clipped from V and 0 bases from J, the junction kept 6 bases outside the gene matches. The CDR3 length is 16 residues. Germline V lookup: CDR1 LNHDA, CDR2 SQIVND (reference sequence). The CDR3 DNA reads TGTGCCAGTAGTATTATCGGGACAGCTAGCACAGATACGCAGTATTTT. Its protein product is CASSIIGTASTDTQYF.

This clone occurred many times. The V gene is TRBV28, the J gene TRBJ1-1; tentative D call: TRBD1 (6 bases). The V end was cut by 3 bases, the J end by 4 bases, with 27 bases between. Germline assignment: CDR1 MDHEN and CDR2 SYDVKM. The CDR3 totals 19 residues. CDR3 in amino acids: CASSFPGFSGEGLGTEAFF. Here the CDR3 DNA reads TGTGCCAGCAGTTTCCCCGGCTTTTCAGGGGAGGGCCTGGGCACTGAAGCTTTCTTT.

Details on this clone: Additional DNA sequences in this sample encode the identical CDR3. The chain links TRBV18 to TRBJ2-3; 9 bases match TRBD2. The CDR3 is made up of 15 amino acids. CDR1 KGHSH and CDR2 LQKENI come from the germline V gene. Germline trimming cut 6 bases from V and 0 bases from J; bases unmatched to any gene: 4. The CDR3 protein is CASSPTSGSTDTQYF. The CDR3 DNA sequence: TGTGCCAGCTCGCCCACTAGCGGGAGCACAGATACGCAGTATTTT.

DNA for the CDR3: TGTGCCAGCAGCCAACAGGGCGCCGAGACCCAGTACTTC. Translating gives CASSQQGAETQYF. The V gene is TRBV14, the J gene TRBJ2-5; possible D gene TRBD1, 5 bases. Looked up from germline, CDR1 is SGHDN and CDR2 is FVKESK. Trimming removed 2 bases from V and 5 bases from J, with 9 bases in between. There are 13 residues in the CDR3.

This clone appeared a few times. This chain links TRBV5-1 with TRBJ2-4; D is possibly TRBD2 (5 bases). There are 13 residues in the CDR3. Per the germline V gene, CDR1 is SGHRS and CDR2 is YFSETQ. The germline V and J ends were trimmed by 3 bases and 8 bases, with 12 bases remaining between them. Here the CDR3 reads CASSSGLKDIQYF. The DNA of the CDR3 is TGCGCCAGCAGCTCCGGACTGAAGGACATTCAGTACTTC.